A single sample is the source of the 23 T cell receptor beta chains below, sequenced in a study of cytomegalovirus exposure and HLA in healthy donors. Both 60 Vbeta primers and 13 Jbeta primers went into the PCR. The assay was immunoSEQ multiplex PCR, and TCRdb's table has in-frame clones only and misses some. The data contain almost 200,000 clones, roughly three quarters of them singletons. Sample: PBMCs. Receptors were obtained from a male donor in good health and CMV-seropositive.

The chain has TRBV6-1 and TRBJ2-3; unclear D gene. Germline loops: CDR1 MNHNS, CDR2 SASEGT. V was clipped by 8 bases and J by 4 bases, with 10 bases between them. CDR3 length: 12 residues. This CDR3 is CASGSGADTQYF. The CDR3 DNA is TGTGCCAGCGGAAGTGGAGCAGATACGCAGTATTTT.

With regard to this clone: The germline gene is not matched at one end of the junction; a read error may be the cause. The chain uses TRBV5-1 and TRBJ1-1; the match to TRBD1 covers 9 bases. The CDR3 is 17 residues long. Germline loops: CDR1 SGHRS, CDR2 YFSETQ. The CDR3 loop reads CASSAPGQGILKTEAFF. The CDR3 coding sequence is TGCGCCAGCAGCGCCCCGGGACAGGGTATTCTGAAGACTGAAGCTTTCTTT.

This chain connects TRBV9 to TRBJ1-6, with D perhaps matching TRBD1 (5 bases). The germline V gene has CDR1 SGDLS and CDR2 YYNGEE. The CDR3 extends over 12 amino acids. V dropped 0 bases and J dropped 14 bases, with 9 bases sitting between them. Here the CDR3 reads CASSVAGGTLHF. CDR3 nucleotides: TGTGCCAGCAGCGTAGCCGGGGGGACCCTCCACTTT.

This sequence joins TRBV5-5 and TRBJ1-1, with D perhaps matching TRBD1 (6 bases). The CDR3 loop spans 11 amino acids. Germline V gives CDR1 SGHKS, CDR2 YYEKEE (reference sequence). Deletions cut 4 bases from V and 7 bases from J, with 8 bases between. CDR3 loop: CASSDRLEAFF. CDR3 DNA sequence: TGTGCCAGCAGCGACAGGCTTGAAGCTTTCTTT.

The chain has TRBV14 and TRBJ1-2; maybe TRBD1 (5 bases). In germline, CDR1 is SGHDN, CDR2 FVKESK. The CDR3 extends over 14 amino acids. Trimming stripped 0 bases from V and 6 bases from J, with 11 bases between. The CDR3: CASSQDWGLDGYTF. DNA for the CDR3: TGTGCCAGCAGCCAAGATTGGGGACTAGATGGCTACACCTTC.

The chain joins TRBV5-5 to TRBJ1-5; D gene uncertain. From germline, CDR1 is SGHKS and CDR2 YYEKEE (reference sequence). The CDR3 is 16 amino acids. V was clipped by 1 base and J by 7 bases, with 18 bases between them. CDR3 nucleotides: TGTGCCAGCAGCTTGTTGTCAGAGCGGTCTGGCCAGCCCCAGCATTTT. Residues: CASSLLSERSGQPQHF.

This chain connects TRBV6-1 to TRBJ2-3, with no clear D. V was cut by 1 base and J by 5 bases, with 13 bases left in between. Germline-derived CDR1 and CDR2 are MNHNS and SASEGT. This CDR3 region has 15 residues. Here the CDR3 DNA reads TGTGCCAGCAGTGAAGGTCCATCTACCCAAGATACGCAGTATTTT. This translates into CASSEGPSTQDTQYF.

The CDR3 spells CASRSSGSLAGELFF. In DNA form, the CDR3 reads TGTGCCAGCAGATCCAGCGGGAGCTTGGCCGGGGAGCTGTTTTTT. The chain combines TRBV25-1 with TRBJ2-2; 8 bases are a match to TRBD2. Germline-derived CDR1 and CDR2 are MGHDK and SYGVNS. CDR3 length equals 15 residues. The V segment lost 6 bases and the J segment 6 bases; nucleotides outside the gene matches: 9.

The gene calls are TRBV7-2 and TRBJ2-3; 11 bases match TRBD2. The CDR3 sequence is 16 residues long. The V and J ends lost 3 bases and 4 bases, in that order; junction bases with no gene match: 6. Germline assignment: CDR1 SGHTA and CDR2 FQGNSA. CDR3 sequence (DNA): TGTGCCAGCAGCTTCCTAGCGGGGGGTTTGGCAGATACGCAGTATTTT. Its translation is CASSFLAGGLADTQYF.

The rearrangement links TRBV6-6 to TRBJ1-1; D remains ambiguous. V lost 6 bases, J lost 0 bases, and 8 bases lay in between. Germline V lookup: CDR1 MNHNY, CDR2 SVGAGI (reference sequence). The CDR3 is 13 residues long. CDR3: CASRRSMNTEAFF. Written as DNA, the CDR3 is TGTGCCAGCAGGCGTTCCATGAACACTGAAGCTTTCTTT.

CDR3 sequence: CASSLVPRFGYSSGNTIYF. In DNA, the CDR3 is TGTGCCAGCAGCTTAGTTCCTAGGTTCGGCTATAGCTCTGGAAACACCATATATTTT. The rearrangement uses TRBV7-2 and TRBJ1-3, with no clear D. CDR3 length equals 19 residues. The germline V and J ends were trimmed by 1 base and 0 bases, with 19 bases remaining between them. Looked up from germline, CDR1 is SGHTA and CDR2 is FQGNSA.

The V and J genes are TRBV7-6 and TRBJ1-6, with 7 bases that match TRBD1. The CDR3 is 18 residues long. V lost 2 bases, J lost 1 base, and 8 bases stayed unmatched. Germline lookup yields CDR1 SGHVS and CDR2 FNYEAQ. CDR3: CASSLSDRAESYNSPLHF. The CDR3 DNA reads TGTGCCAGCAGCTTATCCGACAGGGCTGAATCCTATAATTCACCCCTCCACTTT.

The genes are TRBV7-9 and TRBJ1-2, with no clear D. Trimming left V 1 base short and J 4 bases short, with 4 bases between. The CDR3 covers 12 residues. Germline V gene data show CDR1 as SEHNR and CDR2 as FQNEAQ (reference sequence). CDR3 sequence: CASSLDGYGYTF. The CDR3 bases are TGTGCCAGCAGCTTAGACGGCTATGGCTACACCTTC.

CDR3 bases: TGTGCCAGCAGCCCGGGGACAGGGGCATGGAATGAGCAGTTCTTC. Amino acid sequence: CASSPGTGAWNEQFF. The chain is built from TRBV11-2 and TRBJ2-1; 10 nucleotides align to TRBD1. V lost 5 bases to trimming and J lost 7 bases; unmatched junction nucleotides: 8. Germline V lookup: CDR1 SGHAT, CDR2 FQNNGV. The CDR3 has 15 residues.

The chain has TRBV18 and TRBJ2-7; 7 bases map to TRBD2. The CDR3 sequence is 14 residues long. The ends lost 2 bases at V and 4 bases at J; junction bases unmatched: 5. The germline CDR1 and CDR2 sequences are KGHSH and LQKENI. DNA for the CDR3: TGTGCCAGCTCACCAGGACGGGGAGGGTACGAGCAGTACTTC. Translation: CASSPGRGGYEQYF.

V is TRBV5-4 and J is TRBJ2-5, with 11 positions matching TRBD2. The CDR3 sequence is 14 residues long. Per germline, CDR1 SGHNT and CDR2 YYREEE (reference sequence). Unmatched junction bases numbered 4, after V lost 4 bases and J lost 5 bases. This CDR3 reads CASSVGLADETQYF. CDR3 DNA: TGTGCCAGCAGCGTGGGACTAGCGGACGAGACCCAGTACTTC.

The rearrangement joins TRBV5-6 to TRBJ1-2; D gene uncertain. This CDR3 comprises 13 residues. V lost 4 bases and J 4 bases, leaving 11 bases between the germline ends. Germline CDR1 SGHDT, CDR2 YYEEEE. CDR3 protein: CASSRSGFYGYTF. CDR3 in DNA: TGTGCCAGCAGCAGGTCAGGATTCTATGGCTACACCTTC.

The rearrangement joins TRBV6-1 to TRBJ2-5; perhaps TRBD1 as D (6 bases). The CDR3 extends over 13 amino acids. Germline loops: CDR1 MNHNS, CDR2 SASEGT. Deletions cut 4 bases from V and 5 bases from J, with 11 bases between. The CDR3 coding sequence is TGTGCCAGCAGTGTACAGGGTCCGGAGACCCAGTACTTC. It specifies CASSVQGPETQYF.

V gene TRBV19 combines with J gene TRBJ1-5, with TRBD1 matching over 7 bases. Trimming took 6 bases from V and 3 from J; bases not matched to a gene: 11. Germline lookup yields CDR1 LNHDA and CDR2 SQIVND (reference sequence). The CDR3 contains 16 residues. CDR3 sequence (DNA): TGTGCCAGTAGGGGGGAACAGGGGACCTCCAATCAGCCCCAGCATTTT. It codes for CASRGEQGTSNQPQHF.

This chain uses TRBV7-6 with TRBJ2-5; D might be TRBD2 (6 bases). Between the trimmed V and J ends, which lost 3 bases and 7 bases, there was a span of 6 bases. This CDR3 comprises 11 residues. The germline V gene encodes CDR1 SGHVS and CDR2 FNYEAQ. The CDR3 protein is CASSLEGTQYF. DNA for the CDR3: TGTGCCAGCAGCTTGGAGGGGACCCAGTACTTC.

This chain connects TRBV4-2 to TRBJ2-2; 7 bases align to TRBD2. The germline CDR1 and CDR2 sequences are LGHNA and YNFKEQ. The CDR3 extends over 16 amino acids. The trim removed 1 base at V and 3 bases at J, leaving 5 bases unmatched. CDR3 loop: CASSQGGGGHTGELFF. Written as DNA, the CDR3 is TGTGCCAGCAGCCAAGGGGGCGGGGGTCACACCGGGGAGCTGTTTTTT.

The V call is TRBV5-8, the J call TRBJ2-1; 11 bases are a match to TRBD2. J was trimmed by 0 bases and V by 0 bases; bases with no gene match: 2. Germline V gene data show CDR1 as SGHTS and CDR2 as YDEGEE. The CDR3 has 17 residues. The CDR3 sequence: CASSLGLAGSSYNEQFF. CDR3 bases: TGTGCCAGCAGCTTGGGACTAGCGGGAAGCTCCTACAATGAGCAGTTCTTC.

This chain uses TRBV18 with TRBJ1-1, with D unresolved. Germline loops: CDR1 KGHSH, CDR2 LQKENI. The CDR3 runs to 14 residues. V lost 5 bases, J lost 3 bases, and 13 bases lay in between. CDR3 in DNA: TGTGCCAGCTCAAGCGGGAGGGTTGACACTGAAGCTTTCTTT. This codes for CASSSGRVDTEAFF.